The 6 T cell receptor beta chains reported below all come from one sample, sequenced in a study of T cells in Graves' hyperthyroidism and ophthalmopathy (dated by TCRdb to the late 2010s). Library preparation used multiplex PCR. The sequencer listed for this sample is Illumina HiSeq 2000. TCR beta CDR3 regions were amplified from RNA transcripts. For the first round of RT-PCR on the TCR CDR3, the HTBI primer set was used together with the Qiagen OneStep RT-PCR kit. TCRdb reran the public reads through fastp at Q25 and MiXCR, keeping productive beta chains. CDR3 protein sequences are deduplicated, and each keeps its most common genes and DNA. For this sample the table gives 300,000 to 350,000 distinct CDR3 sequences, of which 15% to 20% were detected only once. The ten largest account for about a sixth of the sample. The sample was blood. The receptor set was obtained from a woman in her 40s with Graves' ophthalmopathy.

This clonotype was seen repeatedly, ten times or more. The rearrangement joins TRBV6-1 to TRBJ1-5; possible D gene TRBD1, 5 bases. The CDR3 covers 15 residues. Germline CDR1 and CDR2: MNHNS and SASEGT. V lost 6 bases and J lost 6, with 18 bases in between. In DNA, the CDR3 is TGTGCCAGCAGACCTAACCAGGGTATATTTCAGCCCCAGCATTTT. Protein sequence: CASRPNQGIFQPQHF.

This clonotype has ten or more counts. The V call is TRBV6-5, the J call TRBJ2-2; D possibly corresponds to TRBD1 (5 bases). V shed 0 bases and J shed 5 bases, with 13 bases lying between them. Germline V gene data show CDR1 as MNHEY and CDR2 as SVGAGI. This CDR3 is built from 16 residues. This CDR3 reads CASSYSTEARTGELFF. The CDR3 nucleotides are TGTGCCAGCAGTTACTCGACAGAAGCGAGGACCGGGGAGCTGTTTTTT.

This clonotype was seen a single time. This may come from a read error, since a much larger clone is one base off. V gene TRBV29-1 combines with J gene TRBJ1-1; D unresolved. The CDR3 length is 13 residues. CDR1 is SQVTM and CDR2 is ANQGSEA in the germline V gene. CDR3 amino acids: CGGGETMNTEAFF. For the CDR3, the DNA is TGCGGCGGTGGAGAGACTATGAACACTGAAGCTTTCTTT.

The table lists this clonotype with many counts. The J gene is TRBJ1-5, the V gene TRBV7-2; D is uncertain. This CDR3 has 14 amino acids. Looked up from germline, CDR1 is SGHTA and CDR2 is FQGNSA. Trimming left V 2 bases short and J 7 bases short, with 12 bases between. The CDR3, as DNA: TGTGCCAGCAGCTTAAATGGAGGAGGCCAGCCCCAGCATTTT. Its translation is CASSLNGGGQPQHF.

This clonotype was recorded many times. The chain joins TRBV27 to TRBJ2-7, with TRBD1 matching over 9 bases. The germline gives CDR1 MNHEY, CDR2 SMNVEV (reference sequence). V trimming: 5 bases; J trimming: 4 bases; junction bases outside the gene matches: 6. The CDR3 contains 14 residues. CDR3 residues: CASSKTGGVYEQYF. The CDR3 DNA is TGTGCCAGCAGTAAGACAGGGGGGGTTTACGAGCAGTACTTC.

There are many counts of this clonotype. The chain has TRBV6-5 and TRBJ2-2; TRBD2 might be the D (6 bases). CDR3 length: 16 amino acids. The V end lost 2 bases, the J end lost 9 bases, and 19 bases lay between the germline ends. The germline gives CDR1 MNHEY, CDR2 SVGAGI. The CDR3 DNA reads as TGTGCCAGCAGTTACGGACAATCGACTAGGACCCGGGAGCTGTTTTTT. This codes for CASSYGQSTRTRELFF.